This entry lists 18 T cell receptor beta chains sequenced from one sample in a study of cytomegalovirus exposure and HLA in healthy donors. In the PCR, 60 Vbeta and 13 Jbeta primers were used. TCRdb's table, derived via immunoSEQ multiplex PCR, lists solely in-frame clones and lacks some. The sample carries about 160,000 clones, 84% recorded once. Material: PBMCs. The receptors were sampled from a man aged 25 to 45 in good health and CMV-seronegative.

The CDR3 loop reads CASSLRTGADSPLHF. The CDR3 DNA is TGCGCCAGCAGCCTAAGGACAGGGGCGGATTCACCCCTCCACTTT. The rearrangement links TRBV4-1 to TRBJ1-6; 9 nucleotides match TRBD1. J lost 8 bases, V lost 4 bases, and 6 bases had no gene match. The CDR3 covers 15 residues. The germline gives CDR1 MGHRA, CDR2 YSYEKL.

This clone turned up a few times. The gene calls are TRBV5-6 and TRBJ1-3; 7 bases line up with TRBD1. CDR1 and CDR2 (germline): SGHDT, YYEEEE. The CDR3 is 16 residues long. V shed 4 bases and J 0 bases; nucleotides not matched to a gene: 7. In DNA, the CDR3 is TGTGCCAGCAGCAGAAGGGACAGCCTCTCTGGAAACACCATATATTTT. Encoded protein: CASSRRDSLSGNTIYF.

The V call is TRBV11-2, the J call TRBJ2-4; 8 bases line up with TRBD2. This CDR3 spans 14 amino acids. With 4 bases clipped from V and 7 bases from J, the junction kept 6 bases outside the gene matches. Germline CDR1 is SGHAT and CDR2 is FQNNGV. The CDR3 spells CASSYSAGANIQYF. DNA for the CDR3: TGTGCCAGCAGCTATTCAGCGGGGGCCAACATTCAGTACTTC.

This clone showed up just a few times. The rearrangement links TRBV27 to TRBJ1-1; 7 bases match TRBD1. Trimming took 4 bases from V and 3 from J; bases not matched to a gene: 5. Germline values: CDR1 MNHEY, CDR2 SMNVEV (reference sequence). The CDR3 spans 14 residues. Here the CDR3 DNA reads TGTGCCAGCAGTTACAACAGGGGTTACACTGAAGCTTTCTTT. It translates to CASSYNRGYTEAFF.

This chain joins TRBV5-6 and TRBJ2-5; 7 nucleotides line up with TRBD2. Per the germline V gene, CDR1 is SGHDT and CDR2 is YYEEEE. V was pared by 0 bases and J by 3 bases, with 2 bases of the junction left unmatched. CDR3 length: 14 amino acids. The CDR3 protein is CASSLELAEETQYF. In DNA form, the CDR3 reads TGTGCCAGCAGCTTGGAGCTAGCGGAAGAGACCCAGTACTTC.

This chain joins TRBV4-3 and TRBJ2-7; 10 bases map to TRBD1. Germline trimming cut 5 bases from V and 2 bases from J; bases unmatched to any gene: 6. The CDR3 runs to 15 residues. Germline V CDR1 and CDR2: LGHNA, YSLEER. The CDR3, as DNA: TGCGCCAGCAGCGGGGACAGGGGAGGACCCTACGAGCAGTACTTC. Protein: CASSGDRGGPYEQYF.

This chain joins TRBV7-9 and TRBJ2-7; 8 nucleotides agree with TRBD2. The germline V gene has CDR1 SEHNR and CDR2 FQNEAQ (reference sequence). This CDR3 is 15 amino acids long. The V and J ends lost 4 bases and 4 bases, in that order; junction bases with no gene match: 9. In DNA, the CDR3 is TGTGCCAGCAGCTCCCCGGGACTAGTCTGGTACGAGCAGTACTTC. It codes for CASSSPGLVWYEQYF.

The chain combines TRBV27 with TRBJ2-1, with a possible D match to TRBD1 (5 bases). The CDR3 runs to 15 residues. CDR1 MNHEY and CDR2 SMNVEV come from the germline V gene (reference sequence). Trimming cost V 2 bases and J 10 bases, with 18 bases left between them. The CDR3 reads CASSLDPGPRWEQFF. The CDR3, as DNA: TGTGCCAGCAGTTTAGATCCAGGGCCGCGTTGGGAGCAGTTCTTC.

The rearrangement uses TRBV18 and TRBJ1-2; a weak D match, TRBD1 (5 bases). Germline loops: CDR1 KGHSH, CDR2 LQKENI. This CDR3 spans 16 amino acids. The V end lost 2 bases, the J end lost 1 base, and 14 bases lay between the germline ends. Here the CDR3 reads CASSPTSDRSNYGYTF. The CDR3 coding sequence is TGTGCCAGCTCACCAACTTCCGACAGAAGTAACTATGGCTACACCTTC.

The DNA of the CDR3 is TGTGCCAGCAGTCTACTAGCGGGAGAGGGGAATGAGCAGTTCTTC. This translates into CASSLLAGEGNEQFF. The rearrangement links TRBV6-5 to TRBJ2-1, with 11 bases lining up with TRBD2. Trimming cost V 5 bases and J 7 bases; bases outside gene matches: 7. CDR3 size: 15 residues. Germline lookup yields CDR1 MNHEY and CDR2 SVGAGI.

This chain uses TRBV5-1 with TRBJ2-3; TRBD2 is a possible D gene (6 bases). This CDR3 is built from 13 residues. Looked up from germline, CDR1 is SGHRS and CDR2 is YFSETQ. The V and J ends lost 10 bases and 3 bases respectively, with 15 bases between them. CDR3 sequence (DNA): TGCGCCTGCAAGGGAGGAGAGACAGATACGCAGTATTTT. It specifies CACKGGETDTQYF.

The chain links TRBV30 to TRBJ1-1; a possible D gene is TRBD1 (6 bases). V dropped 1 base and J dropped 2 bases, with 14 bases sitting between them. Germline CDR1 and CDR2: GTSNPN and SVGIG (reference sequence). The CDR3 loop spans 15 amino acids. Here the CDR3 DNA reads TGTGCCTGGAGTGGGAGGCGGGGGGCTAACACTGAAGCTTTCTTT. It is translated as CAWSGRRGANTEAFF.

As for this clone: At one of its ends the junction is not consistent with the germline gene, which may arise from a read error. The chain combines TRBV13 with TRBJ2-6; possibly TRBD2 for D (5 bases). Germline lookup yields CDR1 PRHDT and CDR2 FYEKMQ (reference sequence). This CDR3 region has 17 residues. The CDR3 region has the DNA TGTGCCAGCAGCATAGGAGCCGGAGGAGCTGGGGCCAACGTCCTGACTTTC. This gives the protein CASSIGAGGAGANVLTF. Full variable domain (missing parts from reference TRBV13 and TRBJ2-6): AAGVIQSPRHLIKEKRETATLKCYPIPRHDTVYWYQQGPGQDPQFLISFYEKMQSDKGSIPDRFSAQQFSDYHSELNMSSLELGDSALYFCASSIGAGGAGANVLTFGAGSRLTVL.

The chain uses TRBV5-6 and TRBJ1-1; TRBD1 agrees at 10 bases. CDR1 is SGHDT, CDR2 YYEEEE, per germline. CDR3 length: 15 residues. Trimming at V came to 4 bases and at J to 3 bases, leaving 6 bases not matched to a gene. This CDR3 reads CASSAPGQGHTEAFF. For the CDR3, the DNA is TGTGCCAGCAGCGCCCCGGGACAGGGGCACACTGAAGCTTTCTTT.

V is TRBV4-1 and J is TRBJ2-5; 7 bases are shared with TRBD2. The CDR3 loop spans 16 amino acids. The germline gives CDR1 MGHRA, CDR2 YSYEKL. V was clipped by 1 base and J by 0 bases; unmatched bases: 5. The CDR3 sequence: CASSQVERGDQETQYF. DNA for the CDR3: TGCGCCAGCAGCCAAGTAGAGCGGGGAGACCAAGAGACCCAGTACTTC.

CDR3 DNA sequence: TGTGCCTGGAGTGTTTTTGGGGCAGGGGAGGGCTACACCTTC. As protein: CAWSVFGAGEGYTF. This rearrangement joins TRBV30 to TRBJ1-2; D is perhaps TRBD1 (6 bases). The CDR3 is made up of 14 amino acids. Trimming stripped 0 bases from V and 8 bases from J, with 16 bases between. Germline assignment: CDR1 GTSNPN and CDR2 SVGIG (reference sequence).

V is TRBV5-1 and J is TRBJ2-7, with 13 bases aligning to TRBD2. The germline V gene has CDR1 SGHRS and CDR2 YFSETQ. The CDR3 sequence is 16 residues long. J gave up 5 bases and V 3 bases, and 8 bases lay outside the gene matches. CDR3 loop: CASSSERLAGGNEQYF. CDR3 sequence (DNA): TGCGCCAGCAGCTCGGAAAGACTAGCGGGGGGAAACGAGCAGTACTTC.

V gene TRBV19 combines with J gene TRBJ2-2; 7 nucleotides match TRBD1. This CDR3 region has 15 residues. CDR1 is LNHDA and CDR2 is SQIVND in the germline V gene (reference sequence). After removal of 4 bases from V and 5 bases from J, the junction contained 7 bases not matched to a gene. CDR3 sequence reads: CASSTYRGYTGELFF. The DNA of the CDR3 is TGTGCCAGTAGTACCTACAGGGGTTATACCGGGGAGCTGTTTTTT.